The T cell receptor (beta chain) described here comes from a study of T cells in Graves' hyperthyroidism and ophthalmopathy. Study-wide results and caveats: Stable hyperthyroidism and ophthalmopathy were separated using 13 V-J signatures. The majority of expanded thyroid clonotypes above 0.001 also appeared in blood.

Trimming cost V 5 bases and J 15 bases; bases outside gene matches: 14. Germline CDR1 is SGHTA and CDR2 is FQGNSA. This CDR3 is built from 16 residues. Disease lasting under 3 months, a NOSPECS grade of at least 4, and a Clinical Activity Score of at least 3 were features of the ophthalmopathy patients. Exclusion criteria comprised uncontrolled infection, other autoimmune disease, pregnancy or lactation. Notes on this clonotype: What it binds is unknown.

The source material, RNA transcripts, was used to amplify TCR beta CDR3 regions. HTBI primers were employed in a first-round RT-PCR of the TCR CDR3. A single record per CDR3 protein comes from TCRdb applying MiXCR to the multiplex PCR reads. This sample has hundreds of thousands of distinct CDR3 sequences; 16% occur once, and the top ten carry roughly 3%. The chain uses TRBV7-2 and TRBJ2-1; 15 nucleotides agree with TRBD2. This TCR derives from a woman in her thirties or forties with Graves' ophthalmopathy. Sequencing was performed on blood. CDR3 residues: CASSLLGLAGGEDWFF. The CDR3 DNA follows: TGTGCCAGCAGCCTGCTCGGACTAGCGGGAGGGGAAGATTGGTTCTTC.